The rows below give T cell receptor beta chains drawn from one sample of a study of cytomegalovirus exposure and HLA in healthy donors. Using immunoSEQ multiplex PCR, the repertoire was profiled, and TCRdb retains in-frame clones only, with some absent. The sample lists some 50,000 clones, just over 90% seen once, with roughly 5.2% in the top ten. Sequenced input: PBMCs. The receptors come from a woman under 30 in good health and CMV-seronegative. Each CDR3 is given without its conserved first and last residue. Expanded clones are given a class, and other clones once, few, many or no size at all.

V: TRBV7-2
size: NA
J: TRBJ1-6
CDR3: ASSLVHRPDSPLH

V: TRBV7-9
size: NA
J: TRBJ2-2
CDR3: ASSFVTNTGELF

V: TRBV9
size: NA
J: TRBJ1-1
CDR3: ASSALLGDTEAF

V: TRBV9
size: NA
J: TRBJ2-2
CDR3: ASSLGATGELF

V: TRBV2
size: NA
J: TRBJ1-4
CDR3: ASSELGQMVWKLF

V: TRBV6-6
size: NA
J: TRBJ1-5
CDR3: ASSYSVDGGNQPQH

V: TRBV7-9
size: NA
J: TRBJ1-1
CDR3: ASSLTGQDTEAF

V: TRBV20-1
size: NA
J: TRBJ1-4
CDR3: SAVTYEKLF

V: TRBV5-1
size: NA
J: TRBJ1-2
CDR3: ASSAENNYGYT

V: TRBV19
size: NA
J: TRBJ1-1
CDR3: ASSTRTGSKTEAF

V: TRBV19
size: NA
J: TRBJ2-3
CDR3: ASSDLVGFTDTQY

V: TRBV6-5
size: once
J: TRBJ2-7
CDR3: ASSYSRGRREQY

V: TRBV9
size: NA
J: TRBJ2-3
CDR3: ASSKGPLRSTDTQY

V: TRBV2
size: NA
J: TRBJ2-2
CDR3: ASRGPFRSDRGNTGGELF

V: TRBV11-2
size: once
J: TRBJ2-5
CDR3: ASSSGFQETQY

V: TRBV11-3
size: NA
J: TRBJ2-3
CDR3: ASSRSSGEDTQY

V: TRBV13
size: NA
J: TRBJ1-1
CDR3: ASSFQGRVTEAF

V: TRBV28
size: NA
J: TRBJ2-7
CDR3: ASGTRGGAYEQY

V: TRBV7-2
size: NA
J: TRBJ2-5
CDR3: ASSPGGPQETQY

V: TRBV5-5
size: NA
J: TRBJ1-6
CDR3: ASSLETGVSPLH

V: TRBV10-3
size: once
J: TRBJ1-2
CDR3: AIRTGGGNYGYT

V: TRBV5-1
size: NA
J: TRBJ2-7
CDR3: ASSRTGGEGYEQY

V: TRBV9
size: NA
J: TRBJ1-2
CDR3: ASSVLGQENYGYT

V: TRBV5-1
size: NA
J: TRBJ1-2
CDR3: ASSRGTGDTYGYT

V: TRBV30
size: NA
J: TRBJ1-3
CDR3: AWSTGLLAGNTIY

V: TRBV4-3
size: NA
J: TRBJ2-5
CDR3: ASSQGTGPRETQY

V: TRBV5-1
size: NA
J: TRBJ1-1
CDR3: ASSSRWGGTEAF

V: TRBV6-6
size: NA
J: TRBJ1-2
CDR3: ASSYPTGSKGYT

V: TRBV6-1
size: NA
J: TRBJ2-3
CDR3: ATGQGGTDTQY

V: TRBV2
size: NA
J: TRBJ1-5
CDR3: ASTWDRVNQPQH

V: TRBV7-9
size: NA
J: TRBJ2-3
CDR3: ASSLPSGGSTDTQY

V: TRBV5-8
size: NA
J: TRBJ2-1
CDR3: ASSKGVVYDEQF

V: TRBV5-1
size: NA
J: TRBJ2-3
CDR3: ASSPGGYSTDTQY

V: TRBV7-2
size: NA
J: TRBJ2-4
CDR3: ASSLRGENIQY

V: TRBV9
size: NA
J: TRBJ1-2
CDR3: ASSGAVNYGYT

V: TRBV25-1
size: NA
J: TRBJ1-1
CDR3: ASSDITLNTEAF

V: TRBV6-5
size: NA
J: TRBJ1-1
CDR3: ASRPGTMNTEAF

V: TRBV27
size: NA
J: TRBJ2-7
CDR3: ASRRGTFGPYEQY

V: TRBV5-6
size: NA
J: TRBJ1-2
CDR3: ASSVAGRAANYGYT

V: TRBV7-9
size: NA
J: TRBJ2-2
CDR3: ASSGRTSGGRSGELF

V: TRBV5-5
size: once
J: TRBJ1-4
CDR3: ASSLLATNEKLF

V: TRBV15
size: NA
J: TRBJ2-7
CDR3: ATSRDQGGKY

V: TRBV27
size: NA
J: TRBJ2-3
CDR3: ASSSGGRRTDTQY

V: TRBV2
size: NA
J: TRBJ1-2
CDR3: ASSGNRNYGYT

V: TRBV2
size: NA
J: TRBJ1-2
CDR3: ASKGDRPGGYT